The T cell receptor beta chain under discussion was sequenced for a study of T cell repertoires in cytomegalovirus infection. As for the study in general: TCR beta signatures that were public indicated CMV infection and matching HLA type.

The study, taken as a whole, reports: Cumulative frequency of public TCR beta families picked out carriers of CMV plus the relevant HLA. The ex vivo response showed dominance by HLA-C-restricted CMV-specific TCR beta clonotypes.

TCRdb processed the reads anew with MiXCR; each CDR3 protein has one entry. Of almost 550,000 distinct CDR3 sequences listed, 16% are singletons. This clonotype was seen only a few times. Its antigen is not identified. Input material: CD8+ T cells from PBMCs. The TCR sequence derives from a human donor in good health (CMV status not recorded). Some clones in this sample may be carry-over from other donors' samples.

CDR3 in amino acids: CASSPGYSSYNEQFF. In nucleotides, the CDR3 is TGTGCCAGCAGCCCCGGCTATAGCTCCTACAATGAGCAGTTCTTC. The V and J genes are TRBV6-4 and TRBJ2-1, with D unclear. The V and J ends lost 6 bases and 0 bases respectively, with 12 bases between them. The germline V gene encodes CDR1 MRHNA and CDR2 SNTAGT. This CDR3 has 15 amino acids.